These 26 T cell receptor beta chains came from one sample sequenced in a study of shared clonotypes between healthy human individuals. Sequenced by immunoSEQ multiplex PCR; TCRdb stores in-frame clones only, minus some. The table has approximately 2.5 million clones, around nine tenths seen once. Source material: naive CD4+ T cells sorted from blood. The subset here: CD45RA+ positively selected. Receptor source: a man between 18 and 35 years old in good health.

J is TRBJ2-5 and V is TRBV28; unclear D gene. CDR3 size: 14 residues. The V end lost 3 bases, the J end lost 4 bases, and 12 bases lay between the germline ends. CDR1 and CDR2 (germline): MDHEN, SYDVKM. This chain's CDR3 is CASSFLPQPETQYF. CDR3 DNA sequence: TGTGCCAGCAGTTTTCTGCCCCAGCCAGAGACCCAGTACTTC. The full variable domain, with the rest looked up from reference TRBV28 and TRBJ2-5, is DVKVTQSSRYLVKRTGEKVFLECVQDMDHENMFWYRQDPGLGLRLIYFSYDVKMKEKGDIPEGYSVSREKKERFSLILESASTNQTSMYLCASSFLPQPETQYFGPGTRLLVL.

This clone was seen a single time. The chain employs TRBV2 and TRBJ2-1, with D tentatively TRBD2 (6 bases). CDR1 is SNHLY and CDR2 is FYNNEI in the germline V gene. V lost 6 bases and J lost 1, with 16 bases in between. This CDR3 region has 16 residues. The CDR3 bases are TGTGCCAGCAGCCCCGGGAGCGGGTCTTCCTACAATGAGCAGTTCTTC. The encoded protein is CASSPGSGSSYNEQFF.

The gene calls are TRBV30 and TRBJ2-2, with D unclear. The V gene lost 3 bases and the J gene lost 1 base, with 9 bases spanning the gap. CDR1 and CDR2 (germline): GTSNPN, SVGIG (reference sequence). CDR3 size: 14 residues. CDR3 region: CAWRKFMNTGELFF. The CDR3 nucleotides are TGTGCCTGGAGGAAATTTATGAACACCGGGGAGCTGTTTTTT. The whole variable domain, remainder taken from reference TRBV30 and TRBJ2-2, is SQTIHQWPATLVQPVGSPLSLECTVEGTSNPNLYWYRQAAGRGLQLLFYSVGIGQISSEVPQNLSASRPQDRQFILSSKKLLLSDSGFYLCAWRKFMNTGELFFGEGSRLTVL.

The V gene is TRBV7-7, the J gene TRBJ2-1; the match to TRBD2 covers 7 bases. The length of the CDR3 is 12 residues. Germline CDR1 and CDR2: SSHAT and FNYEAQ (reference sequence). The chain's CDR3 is CASSGSGDEQFF. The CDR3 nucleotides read TGTGCTAGTTCGGGGAGCGGGGATGAGCAGTTCTTC.

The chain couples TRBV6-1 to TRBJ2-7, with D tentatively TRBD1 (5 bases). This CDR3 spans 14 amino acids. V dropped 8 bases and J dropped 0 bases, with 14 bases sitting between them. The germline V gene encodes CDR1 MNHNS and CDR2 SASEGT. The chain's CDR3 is CASLARDPSYEQYF. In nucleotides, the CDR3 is TGTGCCAGCTTGGCCAGGGATCCCTCCTACGAGCAGTACTTC.

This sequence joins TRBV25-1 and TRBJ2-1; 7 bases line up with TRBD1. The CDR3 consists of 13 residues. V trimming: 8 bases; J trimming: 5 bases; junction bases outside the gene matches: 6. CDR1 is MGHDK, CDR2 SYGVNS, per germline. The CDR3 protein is CASQDRADNEQFF. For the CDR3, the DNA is TGTGCCAGCCAAGACAGGGCGGACAATGAGCAGTTCTTC.

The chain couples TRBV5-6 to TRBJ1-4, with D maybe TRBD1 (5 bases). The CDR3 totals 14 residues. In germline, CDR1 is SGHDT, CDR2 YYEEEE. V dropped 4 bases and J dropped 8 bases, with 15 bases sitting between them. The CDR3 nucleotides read TGTGCCAGCAGCAACGGGGGTAAAGGGGAAAAACTGTTTTTT. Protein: CASSNGGKGEKLFF.

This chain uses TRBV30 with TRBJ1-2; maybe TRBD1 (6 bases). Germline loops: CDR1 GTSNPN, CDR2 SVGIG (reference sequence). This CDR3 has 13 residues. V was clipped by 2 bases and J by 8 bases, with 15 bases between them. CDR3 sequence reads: CAWSPSRQGGYTF. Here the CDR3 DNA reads TGTGCCTGGAGTCCCAGTCGCCAGGGGGGCTACACCTTC.

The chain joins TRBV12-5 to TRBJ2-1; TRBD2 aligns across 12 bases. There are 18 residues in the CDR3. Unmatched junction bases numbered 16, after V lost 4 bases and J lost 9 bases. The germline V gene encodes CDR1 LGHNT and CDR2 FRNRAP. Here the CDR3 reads CASGSSGTSGFLGGEQFF. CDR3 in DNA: TGTGCTAGTGGTTCGTCCGGGACTAGCGGGTTCCTCGGGGGTGAGCAGTTCTTC.

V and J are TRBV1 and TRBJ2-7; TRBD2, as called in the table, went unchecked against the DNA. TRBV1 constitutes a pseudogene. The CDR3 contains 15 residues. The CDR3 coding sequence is TGCACCAGCAGCCGGGGGACTAGCGGGACCTACGAGCAGTACTTC. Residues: CTSSRGTSGTYEQYF.

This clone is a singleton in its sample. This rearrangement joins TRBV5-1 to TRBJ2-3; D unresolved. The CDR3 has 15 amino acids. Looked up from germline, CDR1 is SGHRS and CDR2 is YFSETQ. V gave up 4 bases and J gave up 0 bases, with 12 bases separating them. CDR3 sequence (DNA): TGCGCCAGCAGCCTCAGTTCACCTAGCACAGATACGCAGTATTTT. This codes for CASSLSSPSTDTQYF.

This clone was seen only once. The CDR3 loop reads CASSWTSGGDEQFF. DNA for the CDR3: TGTGCCAGCAGCTGGACTAGCGGGGGGGATGAGCAGTTCTTC. The chain carries TRBV11-2 and TRBJ2-1; 15 bases match TRBD2. V was clipped by 4 bases and J by 8 bases; unmatched bases: 0. This CDR3 comprises 14 residues. Per germline, CDR1 SGHAT and CDR2 FQNNGV.

The CDR3 nucleotides are TGTGCCACCAGCAGAGAGGGCGGGAGCACAGATACGCAGTATTTT. This sequence encodes CATSREGGSTDTQYF. J is TRBJ2-3 and V is TRBV15; D might be TRBD2 (5 bases). The germline V and J ends were trimmed by 0 bases and 0 bases, with 7 bases remaining between them. CDR3 length: 15 amino acids. In germline, CDR1 is LNHNV, CDR2 YYDKDF (reference sequence).

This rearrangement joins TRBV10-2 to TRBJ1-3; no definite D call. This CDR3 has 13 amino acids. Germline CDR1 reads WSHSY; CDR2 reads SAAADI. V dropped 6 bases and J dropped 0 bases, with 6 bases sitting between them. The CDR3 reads CASSGSSGNTIYF. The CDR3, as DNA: TGCGCCAGCAGCGGGAGCTCTGGAAACACCATATATTTT.

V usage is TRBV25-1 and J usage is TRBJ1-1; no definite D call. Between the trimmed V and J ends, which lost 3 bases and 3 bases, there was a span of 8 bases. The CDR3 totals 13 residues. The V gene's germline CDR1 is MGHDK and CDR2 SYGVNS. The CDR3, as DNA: TGTGCCAGCAGTGATCCGGAGGACACTGAAGCTTTCTTT. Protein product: CASSDPEDTEAFF.

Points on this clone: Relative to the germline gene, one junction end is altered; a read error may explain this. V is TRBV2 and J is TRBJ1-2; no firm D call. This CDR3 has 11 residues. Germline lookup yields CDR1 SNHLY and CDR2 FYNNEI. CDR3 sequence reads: CASSDDTAIAF. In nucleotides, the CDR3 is TGTGCCAGCAGTGATGACACGGCTATAGCCTTC.

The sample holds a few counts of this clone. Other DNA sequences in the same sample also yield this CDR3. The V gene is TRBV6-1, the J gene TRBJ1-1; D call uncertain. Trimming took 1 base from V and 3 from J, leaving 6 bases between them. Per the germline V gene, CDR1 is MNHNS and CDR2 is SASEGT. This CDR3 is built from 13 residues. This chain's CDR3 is CASSEGRYTEAFF. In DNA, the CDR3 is TGTGCCAGCAGTGAAGGGAGGTACACTGAAGCTTTCTTT.

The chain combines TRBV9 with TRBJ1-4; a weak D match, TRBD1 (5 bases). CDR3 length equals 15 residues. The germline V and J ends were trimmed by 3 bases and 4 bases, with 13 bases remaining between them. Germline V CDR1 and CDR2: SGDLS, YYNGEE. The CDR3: CASSAGGFNNEKLFF. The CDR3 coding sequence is TGTGCCAGCAGCGCGGGGGGGTTCAATAATGAAAAACTGTTTTTT.

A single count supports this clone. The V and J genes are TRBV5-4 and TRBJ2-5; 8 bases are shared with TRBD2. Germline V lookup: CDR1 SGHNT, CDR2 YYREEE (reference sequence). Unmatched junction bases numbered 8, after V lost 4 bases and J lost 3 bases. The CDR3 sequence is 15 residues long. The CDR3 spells CASSVQYSGKETQYF. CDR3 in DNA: TGTGCCAGCAGCGTGCAGTATAGCGGGAAAGAGACCCAGTACTTC.

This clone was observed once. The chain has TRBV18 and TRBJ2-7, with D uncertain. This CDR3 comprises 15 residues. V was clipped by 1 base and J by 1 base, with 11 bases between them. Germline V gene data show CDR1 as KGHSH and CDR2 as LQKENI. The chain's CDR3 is CASSPLMALSYEQYF. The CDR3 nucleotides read TGTGCCAGCTCACCACTAATGGCCCTGTCCTACGAGCAGTACTTC. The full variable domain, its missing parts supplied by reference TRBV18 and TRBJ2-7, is NAGVMQNPRHLVRRRGQEARLRCSPMKGHSHVYWYRQLPEEGLKFMVYLQKENIIDESGMPKERFSAEFPKEGPSILRIQQVVRGDSAAYFCASSPLMALSYEQYFGPGTRLTVT.

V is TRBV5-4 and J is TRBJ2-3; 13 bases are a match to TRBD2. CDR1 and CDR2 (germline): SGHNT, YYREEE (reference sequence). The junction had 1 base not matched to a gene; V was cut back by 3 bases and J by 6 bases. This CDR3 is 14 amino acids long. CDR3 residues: CASSWTSGSDTQYF. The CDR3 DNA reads TGTGCCAGCAGCTGGACTAGCGGGAGTGATACGCAGTATTTT.

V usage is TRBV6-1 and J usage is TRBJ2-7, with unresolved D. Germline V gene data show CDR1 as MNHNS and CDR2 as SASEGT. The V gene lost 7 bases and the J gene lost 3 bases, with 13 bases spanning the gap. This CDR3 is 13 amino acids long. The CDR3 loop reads CASTLDPIYEQYF. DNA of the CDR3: TGTGCCAGCACGTTGGATCCAATCTACGAGCAGTACTTC.

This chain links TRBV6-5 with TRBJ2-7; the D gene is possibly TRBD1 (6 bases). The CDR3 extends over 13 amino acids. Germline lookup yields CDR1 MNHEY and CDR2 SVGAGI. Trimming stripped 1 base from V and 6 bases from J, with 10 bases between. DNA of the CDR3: TGTGCCAGCAGTTACTTCCGGGACACCGAGCAGTACTTC. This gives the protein CASSYFRDTEQYF.

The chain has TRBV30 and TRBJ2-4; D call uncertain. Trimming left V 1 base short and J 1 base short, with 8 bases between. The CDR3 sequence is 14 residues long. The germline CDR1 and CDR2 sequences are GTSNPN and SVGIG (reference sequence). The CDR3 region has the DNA TGTGCCTGGAGTGGCCTAGGGGCCAAAAACATTCAGTACTTC. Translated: CAWSGLGAKNIQYF.

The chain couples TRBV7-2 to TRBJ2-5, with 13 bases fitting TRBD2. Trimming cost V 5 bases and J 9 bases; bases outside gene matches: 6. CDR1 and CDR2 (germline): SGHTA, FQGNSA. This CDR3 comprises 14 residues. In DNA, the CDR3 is TGTGCCAGCAGCCTAGGACTAGCGGGGGAGGCCCAGTACTTC. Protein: CASSLGLAGEAQYF.

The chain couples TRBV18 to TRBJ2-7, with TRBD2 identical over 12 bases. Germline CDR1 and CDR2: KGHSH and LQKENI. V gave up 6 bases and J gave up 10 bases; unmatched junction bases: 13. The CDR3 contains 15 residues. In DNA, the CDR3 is TGTGCCAGCTCGCTGACTCGACTAGCGGGGGAACTACAGTACTTC. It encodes CASSLTRLAGELQYF.